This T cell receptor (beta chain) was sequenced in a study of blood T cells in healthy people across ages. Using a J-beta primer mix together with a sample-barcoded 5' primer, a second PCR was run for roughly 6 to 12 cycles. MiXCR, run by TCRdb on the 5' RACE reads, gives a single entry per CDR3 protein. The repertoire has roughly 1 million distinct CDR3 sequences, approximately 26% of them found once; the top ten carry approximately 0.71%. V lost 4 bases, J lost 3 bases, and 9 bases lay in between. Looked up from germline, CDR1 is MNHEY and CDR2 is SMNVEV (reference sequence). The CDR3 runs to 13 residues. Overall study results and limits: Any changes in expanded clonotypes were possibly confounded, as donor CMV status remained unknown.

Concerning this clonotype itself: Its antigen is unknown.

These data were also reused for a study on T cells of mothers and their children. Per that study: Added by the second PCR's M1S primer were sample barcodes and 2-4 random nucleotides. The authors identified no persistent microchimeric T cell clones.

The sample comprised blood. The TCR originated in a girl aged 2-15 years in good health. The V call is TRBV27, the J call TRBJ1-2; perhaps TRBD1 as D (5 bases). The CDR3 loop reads CASSSETDYGYTF. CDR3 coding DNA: TGTGCCAGCAGTTCCGAGACAGACTATGGCTACACCTTC.